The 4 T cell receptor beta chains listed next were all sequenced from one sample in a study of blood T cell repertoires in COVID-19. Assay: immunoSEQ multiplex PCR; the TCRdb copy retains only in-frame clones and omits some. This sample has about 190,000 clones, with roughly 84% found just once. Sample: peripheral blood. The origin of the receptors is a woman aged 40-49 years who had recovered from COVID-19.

The CDR3 loop reads CASSSGQRNTEAFF. The CDR3 DNA is TGCGCCAGCAGCTCGGGACAGCGTAACACTGAAGCTTTCTTT. The rearrangement joins TRBV5-1 to TRBJ1-1; the match to TRBD1 covers 7 bases. CDR3 length: 14 amino acids. CDR1 SGHRS and CDR2 YFSETQ come from the germline V gene. With 3 bases clipped from V and 2 bases from J, the junction kept 4 bases outside the gene matches.

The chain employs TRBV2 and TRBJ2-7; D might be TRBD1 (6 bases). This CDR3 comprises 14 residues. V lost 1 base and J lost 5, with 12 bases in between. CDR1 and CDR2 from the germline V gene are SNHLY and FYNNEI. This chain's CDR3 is CASSEVSRGNEQYF. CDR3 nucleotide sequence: TGTGCCAGCAGTGAAGTGTCCAGGGGCAACGAGCAGTACTTC.

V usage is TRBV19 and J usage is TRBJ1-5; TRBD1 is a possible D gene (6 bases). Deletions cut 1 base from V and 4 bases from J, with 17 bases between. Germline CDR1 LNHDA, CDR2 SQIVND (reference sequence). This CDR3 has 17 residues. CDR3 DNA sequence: TGTGCCAGTAGTATAGTGCGGCTGGGGGCCACGAATCAGCCCCAGCATTTT. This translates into CASSIVRLGATNQPQHF.

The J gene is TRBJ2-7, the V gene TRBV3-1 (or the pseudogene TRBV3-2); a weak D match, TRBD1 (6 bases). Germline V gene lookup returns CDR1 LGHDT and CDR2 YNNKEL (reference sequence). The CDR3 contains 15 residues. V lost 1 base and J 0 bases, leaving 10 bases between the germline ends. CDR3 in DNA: TGTGCCAGCAGCCAAGTAGGCAGGGGCTCCTACGAGCAGTACTTC. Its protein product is CASSQVGRGSYEQYF.